This T cell receptor beta chain appears in the sequencing data of a study of blood T cells in healthy people across ages. This clonotype has just a few counts. PCR was performed a second time for roughly 7 to 11 cycles using a sample-barcoded 5' primer and a J-beta primer mix. Sequencing yielded, for each sample, at least 3 million paired-end reads carrying CDR3. One entry per CDR3 protein, called by TCRdb with MiXCR from the 5' RACE reads. The sample yields hundreds of thousands of distinct CDR3 sequences, around 25% seen once. The sample was also linked to a second study, of T cells of mothers and their children.

The source of this sequence is a boy under 18 in good health. The sequenced material came from blood.

DNA for the CDR3: TGTGCCAGCAGTTGGTACGGACCCGATGAGCAGTTCTTC. Residues: CASSWYGPDEQFF. The chain employs TRBV6-2 or TRBV6-3 and TRBJ2-1; the D is unclear. The germline V gene encodes CDR1 MNHEY and CDR2 SVGEGT. The germline V and J ends were trimmed by 4 bases and 8 bases, with 12 bases remaining between them. The CDR3 runs to 13 residues.